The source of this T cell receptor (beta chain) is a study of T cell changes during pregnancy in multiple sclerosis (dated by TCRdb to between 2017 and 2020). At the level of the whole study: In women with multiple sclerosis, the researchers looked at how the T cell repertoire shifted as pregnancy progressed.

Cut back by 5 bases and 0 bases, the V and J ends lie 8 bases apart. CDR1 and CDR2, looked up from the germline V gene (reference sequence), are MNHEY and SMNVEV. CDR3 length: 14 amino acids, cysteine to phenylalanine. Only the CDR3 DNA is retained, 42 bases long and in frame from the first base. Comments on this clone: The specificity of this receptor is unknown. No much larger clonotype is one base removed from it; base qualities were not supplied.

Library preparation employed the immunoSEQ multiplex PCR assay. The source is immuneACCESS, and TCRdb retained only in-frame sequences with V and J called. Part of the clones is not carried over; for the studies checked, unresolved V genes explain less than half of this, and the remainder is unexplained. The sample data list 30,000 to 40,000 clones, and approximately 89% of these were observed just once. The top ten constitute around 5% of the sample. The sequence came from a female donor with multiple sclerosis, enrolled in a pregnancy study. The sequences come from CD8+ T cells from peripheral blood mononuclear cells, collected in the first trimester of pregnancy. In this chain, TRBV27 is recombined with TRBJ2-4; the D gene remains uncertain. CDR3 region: CASSGELAKNIQYF. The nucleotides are TGTGCCAGCAGTGGAGAGCTAGCCAAAAACATTCAGTACTTC.